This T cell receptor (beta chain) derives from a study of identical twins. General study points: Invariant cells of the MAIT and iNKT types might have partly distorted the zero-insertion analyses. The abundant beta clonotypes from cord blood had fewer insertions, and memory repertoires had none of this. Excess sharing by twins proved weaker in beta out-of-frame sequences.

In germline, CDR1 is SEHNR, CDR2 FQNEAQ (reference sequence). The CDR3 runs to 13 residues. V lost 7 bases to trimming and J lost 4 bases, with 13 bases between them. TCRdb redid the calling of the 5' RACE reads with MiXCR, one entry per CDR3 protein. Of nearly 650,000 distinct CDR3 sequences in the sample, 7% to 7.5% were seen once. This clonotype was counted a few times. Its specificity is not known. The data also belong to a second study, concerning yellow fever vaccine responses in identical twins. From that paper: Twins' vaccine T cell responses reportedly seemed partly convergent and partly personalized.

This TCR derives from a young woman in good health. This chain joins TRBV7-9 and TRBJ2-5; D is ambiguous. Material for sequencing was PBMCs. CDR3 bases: TGTGCCAGCACCCGTCTAAACGGAGAGACCCAGTACTTC. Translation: CASTRLNGETQYF.